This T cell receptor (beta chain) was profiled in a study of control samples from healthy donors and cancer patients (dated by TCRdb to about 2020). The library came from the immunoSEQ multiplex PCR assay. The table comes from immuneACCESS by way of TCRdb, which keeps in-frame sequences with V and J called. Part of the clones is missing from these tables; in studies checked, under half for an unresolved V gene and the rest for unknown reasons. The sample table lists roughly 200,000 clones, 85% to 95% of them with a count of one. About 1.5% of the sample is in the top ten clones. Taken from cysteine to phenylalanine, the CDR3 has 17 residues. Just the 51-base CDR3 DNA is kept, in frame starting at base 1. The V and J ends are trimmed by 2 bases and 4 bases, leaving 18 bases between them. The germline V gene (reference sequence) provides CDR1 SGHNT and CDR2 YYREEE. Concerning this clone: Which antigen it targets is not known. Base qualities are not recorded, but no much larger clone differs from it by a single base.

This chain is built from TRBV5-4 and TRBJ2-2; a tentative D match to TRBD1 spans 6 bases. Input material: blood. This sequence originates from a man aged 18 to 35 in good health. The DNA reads TGTGCCAGCAGCTTTTCCGGGACAACAAGAGCCACCGGGGAGCTGTTTTTT. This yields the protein CASSFSGTTRATGELFF.